These 30 T cell receptor beta chains originate from one sample sequenced in a study of blood T cell repertoires in COVID-19. Measured with immunoSEQ multiplex PCR; TCRdb has only the in-frame clones, and not every one. The sample carries some 170,000 clones, around 84% recorded once. The sequencing input was PBMCs or T cells enriched from blood (not recorded which). All receptors come from a man in his fifties who had recovered from COVID-19.

V and J are TRBV6-5 and TRBJ2-5; 9 bases are a match to TRBD1. Germline assignment: CDR1 MNHEY and CDR2 SVGAGI. J lost 9 bases, V lost 7 bases, and 12 bases had no gene match. The CDR3 runs 14 residues. Here the CDR3 reads CASNSGTGSRAQYF. CDR3 nucleotides: TGTGCCAGCAATTCCGGGACAGGGAGTAGGGCCCAGTACTTC.

The genes are TRBV6-5 and TRBJ1-5; D is possibly TRBD1 (6 bases). Trimming stripped 7 bases from V and 7 bases from J, with 11 bases between. The CDR3 covers 12 residues. Germline CDR1 reads MNHEY; CDR2 reads SVGAGI. The CDR3 DNA is TGTGCCAGCATGAGGGGGGGGCAGCCCCAGCATTTT. Protein sequence: CASMRGGQPQHF.

The CDR3 loop reads CASSRGPGGLYGYTF. CDR3 DNA sequence: TGTGCCAGCAGCCGAGGACCAGGGGGTCTCTATGGCTACACCTTC. The chain has TRBV7-8 and TRBJ1-2; TRBD1 matches 7 bases. The CDR3 sequence is 15 residues long. Germline CDR1 reads SGHVS; CDR2 reads FQNEAQ. V dropped 5 bases and J dropped 4; count of bases not matched to a gene: 10.

The chain uses TRBV6-5 and TRBJ1-4; D may be TRBD1 (5 bases). The CDR3 extends over 15 amino acids. V lost 1 base and J 11 bases, leaving 17 bases between the germline ends. CDR1 is MNHEY, CDR2 SVGAGI, per germline. In nucleotides, the CDR3 is TGTGCCAGCAGTTACTTGGACGCGGGGGACGGGAAACTGTTTTTT. Translation gives CASSYLDAGDGKLFF.

The V gene is TRBV6-5, the J gene TRBJ1-2; D call uncertain. The CDR3 extends over 15 amino acids. Trimming took off 5 bases at V and 4 bases at J, with 17 bases between the two ends. Germline V gene data show CDR1 as MNHEY and CDR2 as SVGAGI. Here the CDR3 reads CASSPQARDFYGYTF. The CDR3, as DNA: TGTGCCAGCAGTCCTCAGGCGAGAGATTTCTATGGCTACACCTTC.

The chain combines TRBV6-5 with TRBJ2-2; D ambiguous. V was clipped by 8 bases and J by 7 bases, with 11 bases between them. The CDR3 runs 12 residues. CDR1 MNHEY and CDR2 SVGAGI come from the germline V gene. CDR3 nucleotide sequence: TGTGCCAGCCGGCAGGCTGACGGGGAGCTGTTTTTT. Amino acids: CASRQADGELFF.

The rearrangement joins TRBV5-1 to TRBJ1-2; 9 positions match TRBD1. The ends lost 0 bases at V and 8 bases at J; junction bases unmatched: 5. Germline V gene sequence: CDR1 SGHRS, CDR2 YFSETQ. The CDR3 runs 14 residues. The chain's CDR3 is CASSLDGTGQGYTF. CDR3 nucleotides: TGCGCCAGCAGCTTGGACGGGACAGGGCAAGGCTACACCTTC.

The chain joins TRBV18 to TRBJ1-1; TRBD1 matches at 9 bases. There are 16 residues in the CDR3. The germline V gene has CDR1 KGHSH and CDR2 LQKENI. Trimming cost V 3 bases and J 1 base; bases outside gene matches: 6. This CDR3 is CASSPRDRVTNTEAFF. DNA of the CDR3: TGTGCCAGCTCACCCCGGGACAGGGTGACGAACACTGAAGCTTTCTTT.

The chain recombines TRBV2 with TRBJ1-6; 7 bases match TRBD1. Germline V gene lookup returns CDR1 SNHLY and CDR2 FYNNEI. J lost 6 bases, V lost 8 bases, and 13 bases had no gene match. CDR3 size: 16 residues. The CDR3, as DNA: TGTGCCAGCGGCCCGGAGAGAGGGGGCGGTAATTCACCCCTCCACTTT. It translates to CASGPERGGGNSPLHF.

In this sample, this clone turned up once. V gene TRBV28 combines with J gene TRBJ1-5; TRBD1 aligns across 7 bases. The CDR3 length is 16 residues. Germline V lookup: CDR1 MDHEN, CDR2 SYDVKM. V shed 4 bases and J 11 bases; nucleotides not matched to a gene: 17. This CDR3 is CASSSPGTVDPSAQHF. CDR3 nucleotide sequence: TGTGCCAGCAGTTCGCCCGGGACAGTGGATCCATCGGCCCAGCATTTT.

The chain employs TRBV6-1 and TRBJ2-5, with D hard to call. Germline CDR1 is MNHNS and CDR2 is SASEGT. V dropped 1 base and J dropped 4 bases, with 13 bases sitting between them. The CDR3 is 15 residues long. CDR3 loop: CASSEVLGVTETQYF. The CDR3 DNA is TGTGCCAGCAGTGAAGTCCTGGGCGTGACAGAGACCCAGTACTTC.

This chain joins TRBV19 and TRBJ2-1; no reliable D call. V gave up 4 bases and J gave up 0 bases, with 13 bases separating them. Germline CDR1 LNHDA, CDR2 SQIVND (reference sequence). The CDR3 length is 16 residues. The CDR3 bases are TGTGCCAGTAGTACCTCGGGTGCCCACTCCTACAATGAGCAGTTCTTC. Translating gives CASSTSGAHSYNEQFF.

The count of this clone is one. The chain is built from TRBV5-5 and TRBJ1-2, with D hard to call. CDR1 SGHKS and CDR2 YYEKEE come from the germline V gene (reference sequence). The germline V and J ends were trimmed by 1 base and 7 bases, with 11 bases remaining between them. This CDR3 has 13 amino acids. CDR3 residues: CASSLNAGGGYTF. The DNA of the CDR3 is TGTGCCAGCAGCTTGAATGCGGGAGGTGGCTACACCTTC.

The chain carries TRBV2 and TRBJ2-6; TRBD1 might be the D (5 bases). Germline V gene data show CDR1 as SNHLY and CDR2 as FYNNEI. The V end was cut by 1 base, the J end by 0 bases, with 10 bases between. The CDR3 sequence is 17 residues long. Here the CDR3 DNA reads TGTGCCAGCAGTGAAGTAGACAGTTACTCTGGGGCCAACGTCCTGACTTTC. Protein sequence: CASSEVDSYSGANVLTF.

The chain couples TRBV20-1 to TRBJ1-2; D is ambiguous. Looked up from germline, CDR1 is DFQATT and CDR2 is SNEGSKA (reference sequence). This CDR3 contains 11 residues. V dropped 0 bases and J dropped 4 bases, with 3 bases sitting between them. The CDR3 is CSARDSYGYTF. The CDR3 DNA is TGCAGTGCTAGAGACAGCTATGGCTACACCTTC.

The CDR3 DNA reads as TGCGCCAGCAGCCTCCACCCGGGACAGGGCTACAATGAGCAGTTCTTC. Amino acids: CASSLHPGQGYNEQFF. The chain uses TRBV5-1 and TRBJ2-1, with 9 bases aligning to TRBD1. The CDR3 totals 16 residues. V lost 4 bases and J lost 3; bases outside the gene matches: 8. Germline CDR1 is SGHRS and CDR2 is YFSETQ. The full variable domain, in which reference TRBV5-1 and TRBJ2-1 provide the parts outside the CDR3, is KAGVTQTPRYLIKTRGQQVTLSCSPISGHRSVSWYQQTPGQGLQFLFEYFSETQRNKGNFPGRFSGRQFSNSRSEMNVSTLELGDSALYLCASSLHPGQGYNEQFFGPGTRLTVL.

V and J are TRBV2 and TRBJ1-5; TRBD1 aligns across 7 bases. The CDR3 spans 14 residues. The germline V gene has CDR1 SNHLY and CDR2 FYNNEI. The V segment lost 7 bases and the J segment 2 bases; nucleotides outside the gene matches: 5. The CDR3 here is CASKGDRGNQPQHF. The CDR3 nucleotides are TGTGCCAGCAAGGGCGACAGGGGCAATCAGCCCCAGCATTTT.

This chain connects TRBV7-2 to TRBJ2-2; no clear D. The germline V gene encodes CDR1 SGHTA and CDR2 FQGNSA. This CDR3 is 16 amino acids long. V was pared by 2 bases and J by 0 bases, with 10 bases between. In nucleotides, the CDR3 is TGTGCCAGCAGCTTAAACCAGGTCGCGAACACCGGGGAGCTGTTTTTT. Protein product: CASSLNQVANTGELFF. The variable domain in full, completed from reference TRBV7-2 and TRBJ2-2, reads GAGVSQSPSNKVTEKGKDVELRCDPISGHTALYWYRQSLGQGLEFLIYFQGNSAPDKSGLPSDRFSAERTGGSVSTLTIQRTQQEDSAVYLCASSLNQVANTGELFFGEGSRLTVL.

V usage is TRBV4-1 and J usage is TRBJ2-7; D may be TRBD2 (6 bases). CDR1 is MGHRA, CDR2 YSYEKL, per germline. This CDR3 has 16 amino acids. Between the trimmed V and J ends, which lost 1 base and 1 base, there was a span of 14 bases. CDR3 sequence reads: CASSQAEGLGSYEQYF. CDR3 DNA sequence: TGCGCCAGCAGCCAAGCGGAGGGTCTAGGTTCCTACGAGCAGTACTTC.

The J gene is TRBJ1-6, the V gene TRBV2; 11 positions agree with TRBD1. Trimming took 7 bases from V and 7 from J; bases not matched to a gene: 6. This CDR3 contains 15 residues. The germline V gene has CDR1 SNHLY and CDR2 FYNNEI. In nucleotides, the CDR3 is TGTGCCAGCATGCCCGGGACAGGGGGAAATTCACCCCTCCACTTT. Its protein is CASMPGTGGNSPLHF.

This clone was found once. This chain links TRBV10-2 with TRBJ1-5; D ambiguous. CDR3 length equals 14 residues. Deletions cut 8 bases from V and 1 base from J, with 12 bases between. Germline CDR1 and CDR2: WSHSY and SAAADI. The CDR3 DNA reads as TGCGCCAGCTCCGAGAGGGCGAGCAATCAGCCCCAGCATTTT. Translating gives CASSERASNQPQHF.

This rearrangement joins TRBV18 to TRBJ1-1, with TRBD1 matching 9 bases. CDR1 and CDR2 (germline): KGHSH, LQKENI. CDR3 length equals 14 residues. J gave up 8 bases and V 6 bases, and 10 bases lay outside the gene matches. The CDR3 DNA sequence: TGTGCCAGCTCGTCACAGGGGGCGCGGGCGGAAGCTTTCTTT. Its protein is CASSSQGARAEAFF.

The chain recombines TRBV4-2 with TRBJ2-3, with D perhaps matching TRBD1 (6 bases). CDR1 and CDR2 (germline): LGHNA, YNFKEQ. V lost 1 base and J lost 6, with 14 bases in between. The CDR3 totals 15 residues. The CDR3 region is CASSQVPGAGDTQYF. The DNA for the CDR3 is TGTGCCAGCAGCCAAGTTCCAGGGGCTGGGGATACGCAGTATTTT.

The chain links TRBV6-1 to TRBJ2-7; D is unresolved. CDR1 and CDR2 (germline): MNHNS, SASEGT. This CDR3 is 13 amino acids long. With 0 bases removed from V and 7 bases from J, the gap between germline ends came to 10 bases. CDR3 DNA: TGTGCCAGCAGTGAAGCCCCGGGTACAGAGCAGTACTTC. It is translated as CASSEAPGTEQYF.

This clone has a handful of counts. The gene calls are TRBV3-1 (or the pseudogene TRBV3-2) and TRBJ1-2; D remains ambiguous. Germline V gives CDR1 LGHDT, CDR2 YNNKEL (reference sequence). Trimming removed 1 base at V and 8 bases at J, with 14 bases between. The CDR3 runs 14 residues. The CDR3 is CASSQGRAIGGYTF. DNA of the CDR3: TGTGCCAGCAGCCAAGGGCGGGCAATCGGCGGCTACACCTTC.

The table lists this clone with a few counts. The chain combines TRBV18 with TRBJ1-1; no reliable D call. Per germline, CDR1 KGHSH and CDR2 LQKENI. The ends were cut back, 6 bases at V and 1 base at J, with 12 bases in the middle. CDR3 length equals 14 residues. DNA for the CDR3: TGTGCCAGCTCTGGAAAGACGGGGAACACTGAAGCTTTCTTT. Protein product: CASSGKTGNTEAFF.

The genes are TRBV3-1 (or the pseudogene TRBV3-2) and TRBJ1-4; 9 positions agree with TRBD1. V lost 3 bases, J lost 5 bases, and 1 base stayed unmatched. The length of the CDR3 is 14 residues. Germline lookup yields CDR1 LGHDT and CDR2 YNNKEL (reference sequence). CDR3 residues: CASSQGTGNEKLFF. CDR3 DNA sequence: TGTGCCAGCAGCCAGGGGACAGGGAATGAAAAACTGTTTTTT.

The rearrangement joins TRBV7-2 to TRBJ2-7; D is ambiguous. There are 13 residues in the CDR3. The germline CDR1 and CDR2 sequences are SGHTA and FQGNSA. Trimming cost V 5 bases and J 2 bases, with 10 bases left between them. CDR3 nucleotide sequence: TGTGCCAGCAGCGTAACAGTGACCTACGAGCAGTACTTC. Protein: CASSVTVTYEQYF.

The gene calls are TRBV7-3 and TRBJ2-2; 15 bases map to TRBD2. Germline trimming cut 5 bases from V and 7 bases from J; bases unmatched to any gene: 8. This CDR3 has 17 amino acids. Germline V gene lookup returns CDR1 SGHTA and CDR2 FQGTGA. The CDR3 DNA reads TGTGCCAGCAGCCCGCGGACTAGCGGGGGGGCTGGCGGGGAGCTGTTTTTT. This gives the protein CASSPRTSGGAGGELFF.

The chain is built from TRBV6-4 and TRBJ1-6; maybe TRBD1 (5 bases). Germline CDR1 and CDR2: MRHNA and SNTAGT. CDR3 size: 14 residues. V shed 3 bases and J shed 8 bases, with 11 bases lying between them. CDR3 sequence: CASSEGQGYSPLHF. Here the CDR3 DNA reads TGTGCCAGCAGTGAAGGGCAGGGTTATTCACCCCTCCACTTT.